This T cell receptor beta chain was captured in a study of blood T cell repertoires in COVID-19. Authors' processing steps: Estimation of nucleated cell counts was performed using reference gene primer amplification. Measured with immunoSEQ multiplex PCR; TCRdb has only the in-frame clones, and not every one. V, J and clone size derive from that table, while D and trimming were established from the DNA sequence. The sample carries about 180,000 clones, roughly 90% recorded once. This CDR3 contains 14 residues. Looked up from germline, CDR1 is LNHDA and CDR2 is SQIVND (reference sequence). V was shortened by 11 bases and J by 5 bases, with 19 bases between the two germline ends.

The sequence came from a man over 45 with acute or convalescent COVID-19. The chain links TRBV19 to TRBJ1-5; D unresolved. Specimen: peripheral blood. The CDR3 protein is CAASGPPADQPQHF. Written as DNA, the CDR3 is TGTGCCGCGTCTGGGCCCCCGGCAGATCAGCCCCAGCATTTT.